This T cell receptor beta chain was identified in a study of T cell changes during pregnancy in multiple sclerosis. TCRdb's copy holds only in-frame clones and misses some; the assay was immunoSEQ multiplex PCR. This table has roughly 69,000 clones, approximately 90% appearing once. The CDR3 has 16 residues. The trim removed 0 bases at V and 2 bases at J, leaving 2 bases unmatched. Germline CDR1 and CDR2: SGHNT and YYREEE (reference sequence). This clonotype was sampled from a female donor with multiple sclerosis, enrolled in a pregnancy study. The sequencing used peripheral blood, collected in the second trimester of pregnancy. This rearrangement joins TRBV5-4 to TRBJ1-4; 9 nucleotides agree with TRBD1. The chain's CDR3 is CASSLVGQGTNEKLFF. Here the CDR3 DNA reads TGTGCCAGCAGCTTGGTGGGACAGGGCACTAATGAAAAACTGTTTTTT. The full variable domain, completed using reference TRBV5-4 and TRBJ1-4, is ETGVTQSPTHLIKTRGQQVTLRCSSQSGHNTVSWYQQALGQGPQFIFQYYREEENGRGNFPPRFSGLQFPNYSSELNVNALELDDSALYLCASSLVGQGTNEKLFFGSGTQLSVL.